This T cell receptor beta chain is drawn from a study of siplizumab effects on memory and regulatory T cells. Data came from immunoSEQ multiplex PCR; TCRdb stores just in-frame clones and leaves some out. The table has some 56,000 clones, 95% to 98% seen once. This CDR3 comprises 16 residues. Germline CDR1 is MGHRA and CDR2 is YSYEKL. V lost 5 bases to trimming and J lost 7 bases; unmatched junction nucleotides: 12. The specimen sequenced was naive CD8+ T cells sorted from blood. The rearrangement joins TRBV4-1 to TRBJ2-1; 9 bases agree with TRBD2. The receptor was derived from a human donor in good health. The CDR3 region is CASSYEFRLAGNEQFF. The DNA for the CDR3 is TGCGCCAGCAGCTACGAGTTCAGGCTAGCGGGAAATGAGCAGTTCTTC.